Listed below are T cell receptor beta chains from one sample, sequenced in a study of blood T cell repertoires in COVID-19. TCRdb keeps only in-frame clones here, not all; method: immunoSEQ multiplex PCR. The repertoire holds around 310,000 clones, around 91% seen once, with around 0.96% in the top ten. Material for sequencing was peripheral blood. The receptors were gathered from a woman in her 40s with COVID-19, enrolled during active disease. Both conserved end residues are part of each CDR3. Each record gives: J gene, D gene, V gene, clone size, CDR3 DNA, CDR3 protein. The D gene is left open where the match is weak. A clone size is listed for some rows: how often the clone was seen (once, few, many), or a class if it is expanded.

j_call: TRBJ1-5
d_call: .
v_call: TRBV7-2
clone_size: .
cdr3_nt: TGTGCCAGCAGCCTAGATCCTACCCTCCCTCCCCAGCATTTT
cdr3_aa: CASSLDPTLPPQHF

j_call: TRBJ1-1
d_call: TRBD1
v_call: TRBV4-3
clone_size: .
cdr3_nt: TGCGCCAGCAGCCAAGGGGGACAGGGACATACTGAAGCTTTCTTT
cdr3_aa: CASSQGGQGHTEAFF

j_call: TRBJ2-7
d_call: .
v_call: TRBV6-5
clone_size: .
cdr3_nt: TGTGCCAGCAGAGCTCCCGGACAGAGCTACGAGCAGTACTTC
cdr3_aa: CASRAPGQSYEQYF

j_call: TRBJ2-1
d_call: TRBD2
v_call: TRBV7-9
clone_size: .
cdr3_nt: TGTGCCAGCAGCTTCGTGGGACTAGCGGGGATCTTC
cdr3_aa: CASSFVGLAGIF

j_call: TRBJ2-5
d_call: .
v_call: TRBV13
clone_size: .
cdr3_nt: TGTGCCAGCAGCTTAGCGGGGACTGGGGGAGAGACCCAGTACTTC
cdr3_aa: CASSLAGTGGETQYF

j_call: TRBJ2-1
d_call: .
v_call: TRBV7-3
clone_size: .
cdr3_nt: TGTGCCAGCAGCCCGTTGGTGGGGAGCAATGAGCAGTTCTTC
cdr3_aa: CASSPLVGSNEQFF

j_call: TRBJ2-1
d_call: TRBD2
v_call: TRBV7-9
clone_size: once
cdr3_nt: TGTGCCAGCAGCTTCAATACGGGAAGCGGGAGGGCGAATGAGCAGTTCTTC
cdr3_aa: CASSFNTGSGRANEQFF

j_call: TRBJ1-2
d_call: .
v_call: TRBV7-2
clone_size: .
cdr3_nt: TGTGCCAGCAGCTCCCCCAAGGGGTATGGCTACACCTTC
cdr3_aa: CASSSPKGYGYTF

j_call: TRBJ2-7
d_call: TRBD2
v_call: TRBV4-1
clone_size: .
cdr3_nt: TGCGCCACCACTGTACCTAGCGGCACCTACGAGCAGTACTTC
cdr3_aa: CATTVPSGTYEQYF

j_call: TRBJ2-3
d_call: TRBD2
v_call: TRBV7-9
clone_size: .
cdr3_nt: TGTGCCAGCAGCGCCGGGACTAGCGGGGACAGGACAGATACGCAGTATTTT
cdr3_aa: CASSAGTSGDRTDTQYF

j_call: TRBJ1-4
d_call: .
v_call: TRBV6-5
clone_size: .
cdr3_nt: TGTGCCGCCTCCTCGGGAGTATCTAATGAAAAACTGTTTTTT
cdr3_aa: CAASSGVSNEKLFF

j_call: TRBJ1-4
d_call: .
v_call: TRBV28
clone_size: .
cdr3_nt: TGTGCCAGCAGTTTAAGAGTCCTTAATGAAAAACTGTTTTTT
cdr3_aa: CASSLRVLNEKLFF

j_call: TRBJ2-5
d_call: TRBD2
v_call: TRBV5-1
clone_size: .
cdr3_nt: TGCGCCAGCAGCTTCGGACTAGCGGGAGGATCCGGGACCCAGTACTTC
cdr3_aa: CASSFGLAGGSGTQYF

j_call: TRBJ1-6
d_call: .
v_call: TRBV28
clone_size: .
cdr3_nt: TGTGCCAGCAGCCCCCCAGGGCCCGGGTCACCCCTCCACTTT
cdr3_aa: CASSPPGPGSPLHF

j_call: TRBJ2-3
d_call: TRBD2
v_call: TRBV19
clone_size: .
cdr3_nt: TGTGCCAGTAGTATCGGACTAGGCACAGATACGCAGTATTTT
cdr3_aa: CASSIGLGTDTQYF

j_call: TRBJ2-7
d_call: .
v_call: TRBV15
clone_size: .
cdr3_nt: TGTGCCACCAGCAGAGCAGGCCCAGGGAACGAGCAGTACTTC
cdr3_aa: CATSRAGPGNEQYF

j_call: TRBJ1-4
d_call: TRBD1
v_call: TRBV19
clone_size: .
cdr3_nt: TGTGCCAGTCAACAGGGGGCAGGTGAAAAACTGTTTTTT
cdr3_aa: CASQQGAGEKLFF

j_call: TRBJ1-2
d_call: .
v_call: TRBV12-3/TRBV12-4
clone_size: .
cdr3_nt: TGTGCCAGCACCCCAGGGGTACTCAGGGACTACACCTTC
cdr3_aa: CASTPGVLRDYTF

j_call: TRBJ1-4
d_call: TRBD1
v_call: TRBV28
clone_size: .
cdr3_nt: TGTGCCAGCAGACCGACAGGGGTTTATGAAAAACTGTTTTTT
cdr3_aa: CASRPTGVYEKLFF

j_call: TRBJ1-2
d_call: .
v_call: TRBV24-1
clone_size: .
cdr3_nt: TGTGCCACCAGTGCCCGAGGGGGAACTGGCTACACCTTC
cdr3_aa: CATSARGGTGYTF

j_call: TRBJ2-7
d_call: .
v_call: TRBV7-9
clone_size: .
cdr3_nt: TGTGCCAGCAGCTCTGACAGATCCTACGAGCAGTACTTC
cdr3_aa: CASSSDRSYEQYF

j_call: TRBJ1-2
d_call: .
v_call: TRBV4-3
clone_size: .
cdr3_nt: TGCGCCAGCAGCCGGTCGAACGAACAGCAGGGCGGCTACACCTTC
cdr3_aa: CASSRSNEQQGGYTF

j_call: TRBJ2-7
d_call: .
v_call: TRBV3-1/TRBV3-2
clone_size: .
cdr3_nt: TGTGCCAGCAGCCAAGATATGGGAGATTACGAGCAGTACTTC
cdr3_aa: CASSQDMGDYEQYF

j_call: TRBJ2-1
d_call: .
v_call: TRBV5-8
clone_size: .
cdr3_nt: TGTGCCAGCAGCTTGGTCGCCGTAACATACAATGAGCAGTTCTTC
cdr3_aa: CASSLVAVTYNEQFF

j_call: TRBJ2-7
d_call: TRBD1
v_call: TRBV27
clone_size: .
cdr3_nt: TGTGCCAGCAGTCTCTCATCCGGGACAGGCCAGTACTTC
cdr3_aa: CASSLSSGTGQYF

j_call: TRBJ1-4
d_call: TRBD1
v_call: TRBV27
clone_size: .
cdr3_nt: TGTGCCAGCAGTTTAGGGGGACAGGGGGGAAAACTGTTTTTT
cdr3_aa: CASSLGGQGGKLFF

j_call: TRBJ1-1
d_call: TRBD1
v_call: TRBV6-6
clone_size: .
cdr3_nt: TGTGCCAGCAGCTGGACAGGGGGACGTGAAGCTTTCTTT
cdr3_aa: CASSWTGGREAFF

j_call: TRBJ2-4
d_call: .
v_call: TRBV12-2
clone_size: once
cdr3_nt: TGTGCAAGTCGCTTCAAACGGGAGAGAGCCAAAAACATTCAGTACTTC
cdr3_aa: CASRFKRERAKNIQYF

j_call: TRBJ1-5
d_call: .
v_call: TRBV7-9
clone_size: .
cdr3_nt: TGTGCCAGCAGCTACAAGGGAGTGAATCAGCCCCAGCATTTT
cdr3_aa: CASSYKGVNQPQHF

j_call: TRBJ2-5
d_call: .
v_call: TRBV5-1
clone_size: .
cdr3_nt: TGCGCCAGCAGCATGGGCCAAAGGGGGGAGACCCAGTACTTC
cdr3_aa: CASSMGQRGETQYF